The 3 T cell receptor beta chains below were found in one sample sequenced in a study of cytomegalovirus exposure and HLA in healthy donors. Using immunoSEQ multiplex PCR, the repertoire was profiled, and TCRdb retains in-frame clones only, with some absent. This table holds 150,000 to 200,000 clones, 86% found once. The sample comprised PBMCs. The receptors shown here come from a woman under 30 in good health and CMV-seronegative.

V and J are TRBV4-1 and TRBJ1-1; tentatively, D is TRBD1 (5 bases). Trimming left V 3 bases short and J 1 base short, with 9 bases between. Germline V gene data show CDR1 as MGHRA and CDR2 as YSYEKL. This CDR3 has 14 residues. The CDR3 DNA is TGCGCCAGCAGCCACACTCAGGGGAACACTGAAGCTTTCTTT. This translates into CASSHTQGNTEAFF.

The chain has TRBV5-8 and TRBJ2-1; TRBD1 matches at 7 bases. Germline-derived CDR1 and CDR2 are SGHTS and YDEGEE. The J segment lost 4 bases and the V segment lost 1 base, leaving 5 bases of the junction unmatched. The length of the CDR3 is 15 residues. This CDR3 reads CASSLRRGQYNEQFF. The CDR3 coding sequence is TGTGCCAGCAGCTTGCGCCGGGGACAGTACAATGAGCAGTTCTTC.

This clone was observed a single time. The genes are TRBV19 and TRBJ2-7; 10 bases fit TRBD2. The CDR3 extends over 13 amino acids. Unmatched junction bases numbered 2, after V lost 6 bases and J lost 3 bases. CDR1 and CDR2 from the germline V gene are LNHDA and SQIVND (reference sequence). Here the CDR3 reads CASRGLADYEQYF. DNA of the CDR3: TGTGCCAGTAGAGGACTAGCGGACTACGAGCAGTACTTC.